This T cell receptor (beta chain) stems from a study of shared clonotypes between healthy human individuals. Study overall: Participating donors consisted of two women and a few men aged 18 to 49.

Unmatched junction bases numbered 2, after V lost 10 bases and J lost 4 bases. This CDR3 is 12 amino acids long. Germline V gives CDR1 LGHNT, CDR2 FRNRAP. Study-level findings and limits: The rarefaction results pointed to incomplete sorted-subset sequencing despite large depth.

Profiling relied on immunoSEQ multiplex PCR, and the TCRdb table lists in-frame clones only, not all of them. This sample has 330,000 or so clones, with around 72% found just once. As for this clone: What it recognizes is unknown. Other DNA variants within this sample encode the same CDR3.

This chain connects TRBV12-5 to TRBJ2-3; 10 positions match TRBD2. This receptor was taken from a man aged 25-40 years in good health. The sample taken for sequencing was memory CD4+ T cells sorted from blood. Stated subset: CD45RA-negative fraction. CDR3 amino acids: CAKRGGADTQYF. CDR3 nucleotide sequence: TGTGCTAAGCGGGGGGGTGCAGATACGCAGTATTTT.